The 20 T cell receptor beta chains reported below all come from one sample, sequenced in a study of blood T cell repertoires in COVID-19 (TCRdb year 2020). The method was the immunoSEQ multiplex PCR assay. The clones in this table, taken by TCRdb from immuneACCESS, are in-frame only. Not every clone is retained; where verified, under half of the shortfall comes from an unresolved V gene, and the cause of the rest is unknown. For this sample the table gives about 98,000 clones, of which roughly 86% were detected only once. The ten largest clones represent around 10% of the sample. Sequencing was done on a sample of peripheral blood. The receptors were gathered from a man in his fifties or sixties with acute or convalescent COVID-19.

The rearrangement joins TRBV18 to TRBJ2-2, with TRBD2 identical over 12 bases. Germline CDR1 KGHSH, CDR2 LQKENI. The CDR3 totals 17 residues. The V and J ends lost 6 bases and 6 bases, in that order; junction bases with no gene match: 11. This CDR3 reads CASSPNGLAGSAGELFF. The CDR3 nucleotides are TGTGCCAGCTCTCCTAACGGACTAGCGGGATCCGCCGGGGAGCTGTTTTTT.

Only a few counts were recorded for this clone. Different DNA sequences within this sample yield the same CDR3. This rearrangement joins TRBV9 to TRBJ2-2; 10 bases are a match to TRBD2. CDR1 and CDR2 (germline): SGDLS, YYNGEE. The CDR3 is 16 residues long. V was clipped by 4 bases and J by 4 bases; unmatched bases: 7. CDR3 protein: CASSSRLAGATGELFF. Here the CDR3 DNA reads TGTGCCAGCAGCTCCCGGCTAGCGGGAGCCACCGGGGAGCTGTTTTTT.

This rearrangement joins TRBV5-1 to TRBJ1-2; D remains ambiguous. Deletions cut 1 base from V and 6 bases from J, with 7 bases between. CDR1 and CDR2 from the germline V gene are SGHRS and YFSETQ. CDR3 length: 12 residues. The CDR3 spells CASSLTADGYTF. Here the CDR3 DNA reads TGCGCCAGCAGCTTGACTGCCGATGGCTACACCTTC.

This chain joins TRBV5-1 and TRBJ1-2, with TRBD1 matching over 9 bases. The CDR3 runs to 15 residues. V lost 3 bases to trimming and J lost 8 bases; unmatched junction nucleotides: 11. Germline V gene sequence: CDR1 SGHRS, CDR2 YFSETQ. CDR3 sequence reads: CASSSPGTGRRGYTF. In nucleotides, the CDR3 is TGCGCCAGCAGCTCCCCCGGGACAGGGCGTCGAGGCTACACCTTC.

This chain links TRBV9 with TRBJ1-3, with no clear D. Per germline, CDR1 SGDLS and CDR2 YYNGEE. The CDR3 has 16 residues. The V end lost 3 bases, the J end lost 0 bases, and 13 bases lay between the germline ends. CDR3: CASSALMGGSGNTIYF. The CDR3 bases are TGTGCCAGCAGCGCCCTCATGGGAGGCTCTGGAAACACCATATATTTT. The full variable domain, rest sourced from reference TRBV9 and TRBJ1-3, is DSGVTQTPKHLITATGQRVTLRCSPRSGDLSVYWYQQSLDQGLQFLIQYYNGEERAKGNILERFSAQQFPDLHSELNLSSLELGDSALYFCASSALMGGSGNTIYFGEGSWLTVV.

The V call is TRBV19, the J call TRBJ1-4; D call uncertain. The CDR3 consists of 14 residues. V lost 8 bases, J lost 7 bases, and 17 bases lay in between. In germline, CDR1 is LNHDA, CDR2 SQIVND (reference sequence). The CDR3 DNA is TGTGCCAGTCGCGTGTTGAGTTTTGGTGAAAAACTGTTTTTT. It is translated as CASRVLSFGEKLFF.

This clone was detected only once. The chain carries TRBV7-9 and TRBJ1-2; 8 nucleotides agree with TRBD1. V lost 4 bases to trimming and J lost 8 bases; unmatched junction nucleotides: 12. Per germline, CDR1 SEHNR and CDR2 FQNEAQ (reference sequence). The CDR3 runs to 15 residues. The CDR3 DNA is TGTGCCAGCAGCTCGACGGACAGGGAAACGGTCGGCTACACCTTC. This gives the protein CASSSTDRETVGYTF.

The chain carries TRBV6-4 and TRBJ2-6, with D hard to call. Germline values: CDR1 MRHNA, CDR2 SNTAGT. This CDR3 is built from 14 residues. V dropped 5 bases and J dropped 0 bases, with 5 bases sitting between them. The CDR3 nucleotides are TGTGCCAGCAGTTACACCTCTGGGGCCAACGTCCTGACTTTC. Amino acid sequence: CASSYTSGANVLTF.

The genes are TRBV6-2 or TRBV6-3 and TRBJ1-1; D gene uncertain. The ends were cut back, 6 bases at V and 3 bases at J, with 8 bases in the middle. The germline CDR1 and CDR2 sequences are MNHEY and SVGEGT. This CDR3 spans 12 amino acids. CDR3 amino acids: CASSPRYTEAFF. The CDR3, as DNA: TGTGCCAGCAGCCCCAGATACACTGAAGCTTTCTTT.

The chain recombines TRBV5-1 with TRBJ1-1, with D maybe TRBD1 (6 bases). The V and J ends lost 7 bases and 5 bases respectively, with 21 bases between them. The CDR3 length is 15 residues. CDR1 and CDR2 (germline): SGHRS, YFSETQ. The CDR3 spells CASCGNAGARTEAFF. Here the CDR3 DNA reads TGCGCCAGCTGTGGGAACGCAGGGGCTCGGACTGAAGCTTTCTTT.

This sequence joins TRBV3-1 (or the pseudogene TRBV3-2) and TRBJ1-2; D call uncertain. The V gene lost 6 bases and the J gene lost 8 bases, with 10 bases spanning the gap. Germline values: CDR1 LGHDT, CDR2 YNNKEL (reference sequence). This CDR3 is built from 11 residues. The CDR3 bases are TGTGCCAGCAGTGGGCCCCGAGGCTACACCTTC. This encodes CASSGPRGYTF.

This sequence joins TRBV30 and TRBJ1-1; D is unresolved. V shed 0 bases and J shed 5 bases, with 10 bases lying between them. Germline values: CDR1 GTSNPN, CDR2 SVGIG (reference sequence). The CDR3 is made up of 13 amino acids. This CDR3 reads CAWSVVTGTEAFF. CDR3 nucleotides: TGTGCCTGGAGTGTAGTAACGGGGACTGAAGCTTTCTTT.

This clone was recorded a few times. The V call is TRBV3-1 (or the pseudogene TRBV3-2), the J call TRBJ1-3; unclear D gene. The CDR3 runs 16 residues. The V gene lost 3 bases and the J gene lost 3 bases, with 15 bases spanning the gap. The V gene's germline CDR1 is LGHDT and CDR2 YNNKEL (reference sequence). The CDR3 reads CASSHDLGPVGNTIYF. CDR3 DNA: TGTGCCAGCAGCCACGACCTTGGGCCCGTTGGAAACACCATATATTTT.

This chain links TRBV6-5 with TRBJ2-7; D remains ambiguous. This CDR3 has 14 residues. Germline V CDR1 and CDR2: MNHEY, SVGAGI. V shed 6 bases and J shed 0 bases, with 12 bases lying between them. CDR3 nucleotide sequence: TGTGCCAGCAGACCTCAGTGGAGCTCCTACGAGCAGTACTTC. It translates to CASRPQWSSYEQYF.

The chain uses TRBV5-1 and TRBJ2-2; 7 positions match TRBD2. This CDR3 has 15 amino acids. Germline V gene sequence: CDR1 SGHRS, CDR2 YFSETQ. J was trimmed by 3 bases and V by 5 bases; bases with no gene match: 7. Here the CDR3 DNA reads TGCGCCAGCAGTCCGGGGGGAACCCACACCGGGGAGCTGTTTTTT. Translation: CASSPGGTHTGELFF.

The chain couples TRBV7-8 to TRBJ1-1, with 7 bases matching TRBD1. The V gene's germline CDR1 is SGHVS and CDR2 FQNEAQ. V lost 6 bases and J lost 8; bases outside the gene matches: 12. This CDR3 has 14 residues. The CDR3 reads CASSPTLPGQEAFF. CDR3 sequence (DNA): TGTGCCAGCAGTCCTACCTTACCGGGACAGGAAGCTTTCTTT.

This chain joins TRBV2 and TRBJ1-1; 8 positions agree with TRBD1. This CDR3 spans 15 amino acids. After removal of 7 bases from V and 1 base from J, the junction contained 8 bases not matched to a gene. Germline V gene sequence: CDR1 SNHLY, CDR2 FYNNEI. The CDR3 sequence is CASIPPGTGNTEAFF. CDR3 nucleotides: TGTGCCAGCATCCCCCCCGGGACAGGGAACACTGAAGCTTTCTTT. The full variable domain, rest sourced from reference TRBV2 and TRBJ1-1, is EPEVTQTPSHQVTQMGQEVILRCVPISNHLYFYWYRQILGQKVEFLVSFYNNEISEKSEIFDDQFSVERPDGSNFTLKIRSTKLEDSAMYFCASIPPGTGNTEAFFGQGTRLTVV.

This clone has only a few counts. The chain uses TRBV18 and TRBJ1-1, with a weak D call TRBD1 (6 bases). The CDR3 extends over 14 amino acids. Deletions cut 4 bases from V and 1 base from J, with 10 bases between. Germline V gives CDR1 KGHSH, CDR2 LQKENI. The CDR3, as DNA: TGTGCCAGCTCACAAGACAGGCAGAACACTGAAGCTTTCTTT. Amino acids: CASSQDRQNTEAFF.

This clone was recorded once. This chain links TRBV21-1 with TRBJ2-7; no DNA check was done on the table's D call, TRBD1. TRBV21-1 is tagged as a pseudogene. The CDR3 consists of 18 residues. The CDR3 bases are TGTGCCAGCAGCAAAGCCCTCAAGGGGAACCGGTGTCCTACGAGGCAGTACTTC. As protein: CASSKALKGNRCPTRQYF.

This clone was recorded at least ten times. The gene calls are TRBV7-9 and TRBJ2-2; D is uncertain. CDR3 length: 16 amino acids. V dropped 3 bases and J dropped 10 bases, with 21 bases sitting between them. Germline V gene lookup returns CDR1 SEHNR and CDR2 FQNEAQ (reference sequence). CDR3: CASSFPSTIAEAELFF. In DNA, the CDR3 is TGTGCCAGCAGCTTTCCCTCCACGATCGCCGAGGCGGAGCTGTTTTTT. Full variable domain (rest looked up from reference TRBV7-9 and TRBJ2-2): DTGVSQNPRHKITKRGQNVTFRCDPISEHNRLYWYRQTLGQGPEFLTYFQNEAQLEKSRLLSDRFSAERPKGSFSTLEIQRTEQGDSAMYLCASSFPSTIAEAELFFGEGSRLTVL.